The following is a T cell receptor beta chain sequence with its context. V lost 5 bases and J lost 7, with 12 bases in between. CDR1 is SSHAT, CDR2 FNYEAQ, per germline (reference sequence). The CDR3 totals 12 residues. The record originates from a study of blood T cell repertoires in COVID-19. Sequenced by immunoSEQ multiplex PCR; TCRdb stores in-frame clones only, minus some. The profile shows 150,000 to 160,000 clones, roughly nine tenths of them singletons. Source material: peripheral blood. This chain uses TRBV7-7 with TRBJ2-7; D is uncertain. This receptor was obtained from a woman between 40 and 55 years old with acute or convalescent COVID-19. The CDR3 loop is CASSPTGLEQYF. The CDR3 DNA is TGTGCCAGCAGCCCTACCGGGTTGGAGCAGTACTTC.